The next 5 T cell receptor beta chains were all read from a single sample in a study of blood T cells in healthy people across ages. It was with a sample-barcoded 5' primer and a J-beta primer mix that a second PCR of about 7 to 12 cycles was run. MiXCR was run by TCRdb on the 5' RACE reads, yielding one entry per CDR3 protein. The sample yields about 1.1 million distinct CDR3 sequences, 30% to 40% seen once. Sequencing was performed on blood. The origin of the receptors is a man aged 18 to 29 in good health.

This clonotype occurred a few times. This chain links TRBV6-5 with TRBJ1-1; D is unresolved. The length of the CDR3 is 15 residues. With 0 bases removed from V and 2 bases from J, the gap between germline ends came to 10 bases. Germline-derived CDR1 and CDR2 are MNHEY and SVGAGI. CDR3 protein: CASSYSGTLNTEAFF. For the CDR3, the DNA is TGTGCCAGCAGTTACTCTGGTACCCTTAACACTGAAGCTTTCTTT.

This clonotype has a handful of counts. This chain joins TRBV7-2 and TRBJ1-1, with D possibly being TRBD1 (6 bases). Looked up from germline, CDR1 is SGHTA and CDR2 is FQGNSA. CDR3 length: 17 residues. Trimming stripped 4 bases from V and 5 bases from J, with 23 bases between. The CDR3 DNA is TGTGCCAGCAGCTCCCCTTACGGGGAGGGGGGAAGGACTGAAGCTTTCTTT. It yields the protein CASSSPYGEGGRTEAFF.

The CDR3 DNA follows: TGCGCCAGCAGCCCCTGGACAGGGACTAATGAAAAACTGTTTTTT. It encodes CASSPWTGTNEKLFF. The chain carries TRBV4-3 and TRBJ1-4; 8 bases align to TRBD1. Looked up from germline, CDR1 is LGHNA and CDR2 is YSLEER. The CDR3 length is 15 residues. V was clipped by 4 bases and J by 2 bases; unmatched bases: 3.

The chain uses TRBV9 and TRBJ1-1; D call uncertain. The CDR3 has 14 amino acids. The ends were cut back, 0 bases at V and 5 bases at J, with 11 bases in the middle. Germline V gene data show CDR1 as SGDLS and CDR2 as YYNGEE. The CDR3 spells CASSVDSGGTEAFF. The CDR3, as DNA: TGTGCCAGCAGCGTAGATTCAGGCGGAACTGAAGCTTTCTTT.

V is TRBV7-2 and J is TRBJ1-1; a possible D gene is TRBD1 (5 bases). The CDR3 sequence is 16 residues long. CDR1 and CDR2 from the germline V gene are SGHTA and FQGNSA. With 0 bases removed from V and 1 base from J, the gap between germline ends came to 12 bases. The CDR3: CASSLAQGMTNTEAFF. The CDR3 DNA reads TGTGCCAGCAGCTTAGCCCAGGGTATGACGAACACTGAAGCTTTCTTT. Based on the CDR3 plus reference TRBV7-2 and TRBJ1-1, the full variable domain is GAGVSQSPSNKVTEKGKDVELRCDPISGHTALYWYRQSLGQGLEFLIYFQGNSAPDKSGLPSDRFSAERTGGSVSTLTIQRTQQEDSAVYLCASSLAQGMTNTEAFFGQGTRLTVV.